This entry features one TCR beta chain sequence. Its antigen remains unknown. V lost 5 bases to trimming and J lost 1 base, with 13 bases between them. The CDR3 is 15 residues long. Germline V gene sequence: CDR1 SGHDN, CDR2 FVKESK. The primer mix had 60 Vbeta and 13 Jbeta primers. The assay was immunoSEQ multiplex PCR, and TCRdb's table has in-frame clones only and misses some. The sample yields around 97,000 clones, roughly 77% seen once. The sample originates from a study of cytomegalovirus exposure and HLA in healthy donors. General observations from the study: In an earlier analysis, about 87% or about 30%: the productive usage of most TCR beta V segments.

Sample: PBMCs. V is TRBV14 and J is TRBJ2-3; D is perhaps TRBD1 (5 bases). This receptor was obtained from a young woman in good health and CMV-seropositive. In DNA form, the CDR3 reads TGTGCCAGCAGCGTGAGAACAGGACGCACAGATACGCAGTATTTT. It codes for CASSVRTGRTDTQYF.